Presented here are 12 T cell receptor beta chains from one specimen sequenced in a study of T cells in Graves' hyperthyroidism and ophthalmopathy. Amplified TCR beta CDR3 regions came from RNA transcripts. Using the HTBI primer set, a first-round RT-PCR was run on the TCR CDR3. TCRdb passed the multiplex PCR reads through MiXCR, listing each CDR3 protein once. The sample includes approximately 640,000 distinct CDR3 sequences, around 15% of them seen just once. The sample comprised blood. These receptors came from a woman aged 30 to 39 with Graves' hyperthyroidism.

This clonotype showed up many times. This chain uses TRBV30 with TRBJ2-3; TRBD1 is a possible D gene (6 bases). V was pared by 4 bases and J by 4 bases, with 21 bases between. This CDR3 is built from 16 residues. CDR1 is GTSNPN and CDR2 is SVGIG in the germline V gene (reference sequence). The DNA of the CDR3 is TGTGCCTGGAATATTCCCGGAAGGCAGGGGCCAGATACGCAGTATTTT. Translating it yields CAWNIPGRQGPDTQYF.

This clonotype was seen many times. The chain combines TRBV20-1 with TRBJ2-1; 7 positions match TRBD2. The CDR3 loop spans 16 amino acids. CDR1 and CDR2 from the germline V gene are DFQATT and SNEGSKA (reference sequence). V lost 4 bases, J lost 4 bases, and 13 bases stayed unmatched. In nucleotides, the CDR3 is TGCAGTGCTACCTTGGCGGGAGCGATCTTGTACAATGAGCAGTTCTTC. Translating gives CSATLAGAILYNEQFF.

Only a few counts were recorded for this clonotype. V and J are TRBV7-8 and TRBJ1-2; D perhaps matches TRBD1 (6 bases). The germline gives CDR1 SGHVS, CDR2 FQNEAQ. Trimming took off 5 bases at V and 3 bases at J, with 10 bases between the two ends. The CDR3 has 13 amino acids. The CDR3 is CASSETGHYGYTF. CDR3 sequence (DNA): TGTGCCAGCAGCGAAACAGGGCACTATGGCTACACCTTC.

The CDR3 region is CASSYDLGEQYF. CDR3 in DNA: TGTGCCAGCAGTTACGACCTAGGAGAGCAGTACTTC. The chain employs TRBV6-5 and TRBJ2-7; D ambiguous. The germline CDR1 and CDR2 sequences are MNHEY and SVGAGI. The CDR3 consists of 12 residues. V gave up 2 bases and J gave up 7 bases, with 9 bases separating them.

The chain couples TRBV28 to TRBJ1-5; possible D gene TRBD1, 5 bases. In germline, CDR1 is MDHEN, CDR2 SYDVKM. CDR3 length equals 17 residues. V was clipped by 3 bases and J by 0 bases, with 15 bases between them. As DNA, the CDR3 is TGTGCCAGCAGTTTGGTGGCACAGGTTTATAGCAATCAGCCCCAGCATTTT. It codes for CASSLVAQVYSNQPQHF.

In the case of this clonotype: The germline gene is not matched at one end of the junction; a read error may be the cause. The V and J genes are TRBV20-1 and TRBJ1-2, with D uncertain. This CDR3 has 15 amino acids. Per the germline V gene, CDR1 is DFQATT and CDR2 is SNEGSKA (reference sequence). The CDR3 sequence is CSARVPVGGFYCYTF. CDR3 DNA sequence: TGCAGTGCTAGAGTTCCCGTCGGCGGCTTCTATTGCTACACCTTC.

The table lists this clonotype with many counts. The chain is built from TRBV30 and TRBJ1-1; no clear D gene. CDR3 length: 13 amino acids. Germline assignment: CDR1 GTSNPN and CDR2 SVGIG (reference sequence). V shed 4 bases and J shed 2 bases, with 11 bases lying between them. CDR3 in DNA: TGTGCCTGGACAACAGACTATAACACTGAAGCTTTCTTT. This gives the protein CAWTTDYNTEAFF.

CDR3 DNA: TGTGCCAGCAGCCCCCTTGGGGGGACCTCACCCCTCCACTTT. This codes for CASSPLGGTSPLHF. The chain employs TRBV7-9 and TRBJ1-6, with a tentative D call TRBD1 (5 bases). The CDR3 runs 14 residues. V gave up 5 bases and J gave up 10 bases, with 15 bases separating them. From germline, CDR1 is SEHNR and CDR2 FQNEAQ (reference sequence).

CDR3 sequence (DNA): TGTGCCAGCAGCTTATGGATCGTGGGCGGGAGGTCCCCCCGCCACGGGGAGCTGTTTTTT. Translation gives CASSLWIVGGRSPRHGELFF. The chain couples TRBV7-9 to TRBJ2-2, with 8 bases that match TRBD2. This CDR3 comprises 20 residues. From germline, CDR1 is SEHNR and CDR2 FQNEAQ (reference sequence). The trim removed 2 bases at V and 7 bases at J, leaving 21 bases unmatched.

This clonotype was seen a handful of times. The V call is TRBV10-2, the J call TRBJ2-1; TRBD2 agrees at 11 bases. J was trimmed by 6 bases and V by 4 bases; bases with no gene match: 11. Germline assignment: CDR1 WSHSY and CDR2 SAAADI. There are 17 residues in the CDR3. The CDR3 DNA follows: TGCGCCAGCAGTGTAGTGCTAGCGGGGGGACGGTCCAATGAGCAGTTCTTC. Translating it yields CASSVVLAGGRSNEQFF.

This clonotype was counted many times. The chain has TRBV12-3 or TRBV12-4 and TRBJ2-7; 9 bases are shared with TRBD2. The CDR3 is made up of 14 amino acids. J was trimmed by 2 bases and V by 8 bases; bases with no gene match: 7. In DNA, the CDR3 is TGTGCCAGCTTGACTAGCGGAGGTCCCTACGAGCAGTACTTC. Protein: CASLTSGGPYEQYF.

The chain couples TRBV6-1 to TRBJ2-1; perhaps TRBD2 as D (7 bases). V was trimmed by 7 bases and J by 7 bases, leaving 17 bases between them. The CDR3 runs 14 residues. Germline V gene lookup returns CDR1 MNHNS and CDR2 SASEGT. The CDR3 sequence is CASTYNREGNEQFF. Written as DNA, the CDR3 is TGTGCCAGCACCTACAACAGGGAGGGGAATGAGCAGTTCTTC.